Reported below is one T cell receptor (beta chain). This sample is part of a study of cytomegalovirus exposure and HLA in healthy donors. Vbeta (60) and Jbeta (13) primers were used in the PCR. Method: immunoSEQ multiplex PCR; TCRdb's copy keeps in-frame clones and lacks some. The sample lists 120,000 or so clones, around three quarters occurring once. The clonotype was recovered from a woman between 35 and 50 years old in good health and CMV-seronegative. The sample comprised PBMCs.

The CDR3: CASRLRTVSEAFF. The DNA of the CDR3 is TGTGCCAGCAGATTGAGGACAGTTTCTGAAGCTTTCTTT. The chain carries TRBV28 and TRBJ1-1; perhaps TRBD1 as D (6 bases). Germline assignment: CDR1 MDHEN and CDR2 SYDVKM. V lost 6 bases to trimming and J lost 6 bases, with 14 bases between them. The CDR3 is 13 residues long.